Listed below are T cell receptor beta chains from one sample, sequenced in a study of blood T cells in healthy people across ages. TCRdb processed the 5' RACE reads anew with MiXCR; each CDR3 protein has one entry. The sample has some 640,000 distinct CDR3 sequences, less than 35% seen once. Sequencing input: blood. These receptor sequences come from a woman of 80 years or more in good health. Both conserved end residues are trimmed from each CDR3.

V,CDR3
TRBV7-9,ASSLEGQGARCT
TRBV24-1,ATSDSQGAPYNEQF
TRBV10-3,VISDPGTGSYEQY
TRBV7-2,ASSQSRGTGEDYT
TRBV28,ASSFPRTGGASNQPQH
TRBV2,ASSERGNNSPLH
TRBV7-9,ASSLVGLGDTQY
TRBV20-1,SARDSQPGGLDEQF
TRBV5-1,ASSRTGDSDTQY
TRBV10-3,AITNSAGSTRVGYT
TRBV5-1,ASSKGQGGNWYEQY
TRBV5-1,ASSVQGPRGTEAF
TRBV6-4,AMLRGGGVLVGNQPQH
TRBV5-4,ASSDQAGGRYEQY
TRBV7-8,ASSLQMGIYNEQF
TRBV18,ASSPAGQGQNTEAF
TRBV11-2,ASTPLTANTEAF
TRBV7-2,ASSLGAGGQLETQY
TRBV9,ASSVAGFETQY
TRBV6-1,ASRIYYGYT
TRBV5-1,ASGSGTSHPTDTQY
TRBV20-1,SARGDGELF
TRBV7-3,ASSPSGEMDTQY
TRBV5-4,ASSFPTRGGLSTDTQY
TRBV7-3,ASSLTGELGDTQY
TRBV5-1,ASTSGTGYEQY
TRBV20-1,SARKAGGLSEQF
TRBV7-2,ASSLAPRAYLYGYT
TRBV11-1,ASSTGPLTEAF